The following is a TCR beta chain sequence with its context. This clone has a count of ten or more. Its recognized antigen is unknown. It has no much larger one-base neighbor in the sample; base qualities were not kept. The library was obtained by PCR. The sequencer was an Illumina HiSeq 4000. High-throughput sequencing was used to profile the TCR beta-chain CDR3 region of every patient. The paper's processing steps were these. CDR3 differences across clinicopathological groups were used to build a classifier for discriminating distant-metastatic papillary thyroid cancer patients. The Shannon index was used to assess repertoire diversity, and the Morisita-Horn index was used to assess tumor-blood repertoire similarity. The raw public reads went through TCRdb reprocessing: fastp at Q25, MiXCR clone calling, in-frame beta chains kept. The authors' filters were not applied to this entry. The sample data list about 93,000 clones, and about 13% of these were observed just once. The ten largest account for approximately 10% of the sample.

The data stem from a study of metastatic and nonmetastatic thyroid tumors (dated by TCRdb to about 2020). About the study as a whole: Repertoires from peripheral blood and from tumor or nodule tissue samples of malignant and benign thyroid patients were compared.

No patient had received any treatment before thyroid surgery. Patient clinical samples collected from the early 2010s to the late 2010s were retrospectively analysed using T-cell receptor beta sequencing. What the study reported, not specific to this receptor: TCR beta diversity was reported as significantly higher in malignant tumors than in benign nodules, in both blood and tumor samples.

The V end loses 4 bases and the J end loses 0 bases, and a stretch of 10 bases separates them. The CDR3 has 14 amino acids, counting the end cysteine and phenylalanine. CDR3 DNA only is kept here, 42 bases in frame from base 1. As encoded in the germline V gene, CDR1 is MNHEY while CDR2 is SVGEGT. The receptor was derived from a female donor with papillary thyroid cancer or a benign thyroid nodule (not recorded which). Some clones in this sample may be carry-over from other donors' samples. The V and J genes are TRBV6-2 or TRBV6-3 and TRBJ2-7, with TRBD2 perhaps the D gene, on 6 matching bases. Specimen: blood. This receptor has the CDR3 CASSFGLTSYEQYF. The DNA sequence is given as TGTGCCAGCAGTTTCGGACTAACCTCCTACGAGCAGTACTTC.